These 2 T cell receptor beta chains came from one sample sequenced in a study of T cells expressing NK-cell markers. TCRdb reprocessed the 5' RACE reads and reports one entry per CDR3 protein, with no DNA. The listing records around 550,000 distinct CDR3 sequences. The sample consisted of blood T cells: a sorted CD56 or NKG2C T cell subset, CD4+ or CD8+ T cells, or bulk PBMC T cells (not recorded which). The receptors here all came from a man aged 18 to 35 in good health.

The CDR3: CATSEQGLTDTQYF. The J gene is TRBJ2-3, the V gene TRBV24-1; the D call of TRBD1 rests on TCRdb alone, since no DNA is present to check it. Germline values: CDR1 KGHDR, CDR2 SFDVKD. The CDR3 length is 14 residues.

The gene calls are TRBV20-1 and TRBJ2-7; the D call from TCRdb, TRBD1, cannot be confirmed without DNA. The CDR3 totals 14 residues. Looked up from germline, CDR1 is DFQATT and CDR2 is SNEGSKA (reference sequence). The CDR3 spells CSAPHGARGSEQYF.